This T cell receptor (beta chain) was identified in a study of blood T cells in healthy people across ages (dated by TCRdb to the mid-2010s). Context from the whole study: In model experiments, template switching captured roughly one uniquely barcoded TCR beta cDNA molecule for every two T cells. Donors were grouped into four age groups: young (average 16 years), middle-aged (about 38), aged (roughly 62) and long-lived (just over 80). For two donors (one aged 18 to 29 and one aged 80 or older), the study analyzed two additional independent replicas of 1 million unique cDNA reads from the same blood draw. Using deep sequencing normalized with unique cDNA molecular identifiers, the study measured how TCR beta repertoire diversity changes with age.

The library was generated by 5' RACE. These reads were obtained on an Illumina HiSeq 2500. A second PCR of roughly 6 to 12 cycles was performed with a sample-barcoded 5' primer and a J-beta primer mix. A template-switch 5' adaptor carrying 12 random nucleotides introduced a unique molecular identifier onto each TCR beta cDNA molecule. Each sample yielded at least 2.5 million CDR3-containing paired-end reads. First-strand cDNA synthesis was performed from all RNA using the Mint cDNA synthesis kit, with priming by a TRBC-specific oligonucleotide. Following uracil-DNA glycosylase treatment, a first 18-cycle PCR with universal primers M1SS and BC2_uni_R was performed on all cDNA. The paper's processing steps were these. For normalization, 1 million high-quality reads, each with a distinct molecular identifier, were randomly selected from each sample. Reads sharing molecular identifiers were discarded rather than binned into consensus sequences. MiTCR, with a Q25 quality threshold and the strictest error-elimination algorithm, was used for CDR3 identification, clonotype clustering and error correction. A nonparametric unseen species model with Euler transformation was used to estimate a lower bound on total TCR beta diversity. The public sequencing data were trimmed at Q25 with fastp and processed into clonotypes with MiXCR by TCRdb, which kept only in-frame beta chains. Rows merge per CDR3 protein into single entries with the most common DNA and genes. It is TCRdb's table, rather than the study itself, that gives the V and J calls and clone size. Present in this sample are about 1 million distinct CDR3 sequences, roughly 24% of which were seen just once. The ten largest clones represent around 0.75% of the sample.

Study-wide findings and limitations: Compared with the aged group, the long-lived group had more naive CD4+ T cells, fewer expanded clones and increased TCR diversity, suggesting age selection. Because donor CMV infection status was unknown, age-related changes in expanded clonotypes were potentially confounded. Estimates of total diversity based on one million sequenced T cells were regarded as lower bounds and as underestimates. Observed TCR beta diversity per million T cells fell roughly linearly with age, and a significant reduction was already apparent by age roughly 41. The percentage of naive T cells measured by flow cytometry correlated strongly with observed TCR beta diversity. Conclusive comparison of naive and antigen-experienced compartments was prevented by the profiling of bulk unsorted PBMCs.

With regard to this clonotype: Its antigen is still unknown. No qualities accompany the bases; no much larger clone lies one base away.

The donors were about 40 Caucasian individuals from Russia, aged roughly 6 to 100 years, who were systemically healthy. Each donor gave 8 to 10 milliliters of peripheral blood, collected into EDTA-treated Vacutainer tubes. Ficoll-Paque density-gradient centrifugation was used to isolate PBMCs, with at least 7 million per sample. Total RNA, at least 6 micrograms per sample, was extracted from PBMCs with Trizol reagent. For every donor, an aliquot of PBMCs went through flow cytometry to measure the percentages of naive CD45RAhigh/CD27high T cells. V sheds 2 bases and J sheds 7 bases, leaving 11 bases between their ends. The CDR3 runs 14 residues from the cysteine to the phenylalanine. Only the CDR3 DNA stays, 42 bases, in frame from base 1. From a lookup of the germline V gene (reference sequence), CDR1 and CDR2 are MNHEY and SMNVEV. The sample was also reused in another study, on T cells of mothers and their children. The second paper states: Nine systemically healthy Caucasian individuals, comprising three mothers and their six children, were included as donors. cDNA synthesis consumed the entire amount of extracted RNA, loaded at around 1.4 ug RNA in each 15 ul reaction. In the second PCR, the M1S primer introduced both the sample barcodes and 2-4 random nucleotides. Over 8 million TCR beta CDR3 reads came from each mother, compared with several million reads from each child. Thymic selection similarly shapes TCR recombination output in related and unrelated pairs, with minor effect from inherited differences. Related mother-child pairs always showed normalized repertoire overlap that was slightly higher than in unrelated mother-child pairs, though the difference was never significant. No persistent microchimeric T cell clones were found, with a detection sensitivity of around 100 clones per million clonotypes. To look for features that set related mother-child pairs apart from unrelated individuals, the researchers ran deep NGS to compare the TCR beta repertoires of mothers and children. Mothers averaged around 40 +/- 4 years of age and children averaged approximately 12 +/- 4 years. After adapter ligation with NEBNext reagents, the libraries were sequenced on Illumina HiSeq 2000 with 100+100 nt paired-end reads. To prevent cross-contamination, the mother and child libraries were prepared one month apart and sequenced in separate runs. For each donor, between 500,000 and 2,000,000 distinct TCR beta clonotypes were identified. Naive TCR beta clonotypes were estimated from low-frequency clonotypes matched to each donor's FACS-determined naive share, without sorting.

This sequence was found in a girl aged 2 to 10 in good health. The source material was blood. Here the chain combines TRBV27 and TRBJ1-4, and the D gene may be TRBD1, 6 bases matching. The DNA sequence is TGTGCCAGCAGTTTAGGGGGCAGGTCTGAAAAACTGTTTTTT. This codes for CASSLGGRSEKLFF.